This T cell receptor beta chain was obtained from a study of human T cells and chemical hapten exposure (dated by TCRdb to about 2021). Regarding the study in general: For sensitization, 2% DPC in acetone was applied to a roughly 2 cm by roughly 2 cm area of upper inner arm skin. For TCR sequencing, blood came from 25 to 35 alopecia patients at anywhere from one to four time points (pre-sensitization, 2, 6 and 24 weeks). Libraries were pooled for sequencing, and per-sample TCR yields varied mainly because of small differences in library volumes within the pool. The study tracked peripheral blood TCR repertoire changes in vivo during primary and secondary sensitization to the hapten diphenylcyclopropenone (DPC) in alopecia patients. Throughout the study period of 20 to 25 weeks, patients also received therapeutic DPC doses to the scalp every week. Patient blood was sampled pre-sensitization (week 0) and at 2, 6 and about 24 weeks after DPC sensitization. Patch tests used Finn chambers with 0.01% DPC on the upper back, scored after 6 days by International Contact Dermatitis Research Group standards. Alopecia areata with under or over 50% scalp involvement, alopecia totalis and alopecia universalis were represented in the patient cohort, which was mostly female.

Broader findings and caveats from the paper: Patch test score correlated positively with the number of PT1 expanded TCRs, reaching significance at thresholds 8, 16 and 32 but not at 4. After repeated subsampling, the strength of the expansion versus patch-test correlation and the threshold at which it became significant changed. DPC sensitization did not change how many TCRs were above 1 in 1000 frequency, and no evidence was found of alterations in global repertoire structure. All patients had alopecia, a presumed autoimmune disease, so their immune response might differ from that of healthy individuals. Expanded TCRs formed significantly more large CDR3 similarity clusters than pre-sensitization or healthy control sets, consistent with antigen-driven responses.

This clonotype was detected only a few times. This clone's antigen is unknown. Base quality data are lacking; no much larger clone is found one base away. The library was produced with RACE. Reads for this sample came from a NextSeq 500. Library preparation attached unique molecular identifiers to individual cDNA molecules for quantitative, reproducible TCR counting. Both TCR alpha and TCR beta chains were sequenced from each blood RNA sample. As for how the authors treated the data: The median number of TCRs per sample was over 95,000, ranging from roughly 23,224 to 690,600. The Decombinator software suite was used to annotate the V, J and CDR3 of the TCR reads. To make PS versus PT1 abundance plots, every sample was subsampled to the same number of TCRs (28,000). TCRs were defined as expanded if absent before sensitization and observed at least eight times at the 2-week time point. Using fastp trimming at Q25 and MiXCR clonotype assembly, TCRdb reanalyzed the public sequencing data and kept in-frame beta chains. Every entry covers one CDR3 protein and lists the most common genes and DNA from its rows. It is TCRdb's table, rather than the study itself, that gives the V and J calls and clone size. The table for this sample lists 190,000 or so distinct CDR3 sequences; 24% of them were counted only once. Under 2.5% of the sample lies in the top ten.

According to the study, the label for this sample's time point signals: patch test 3, about 24 weeks after DPC sensitization. The label giving this sample's treatment or condition can be read as: therapeutic diphenylcyclopropenone sensitization with weekly scalp DPC. At every patch-test visit, the blood draw took place before the patch test was put on. Patients were considered eligible if aged 18 to 70, diagnosed with alopecia and deemed suitable for DPC therapy, and patients were excluded if pregnant. Total RNA was extracted from unfractionated whole blood collected in Tempus Blood RNA tubes. The sample here was whole blood, taken in connection with sensitization to the hapten diphenylcyclopropenone (DPC). The receptor's source is a woman aged 40 to 50 with alopecia areata. Some clones in this sample may be carry-over from other donors' samples.

This receptor has the CDR3 CASISLATPYEQYF. The DNA sequence follows: TGTGCCAGCATTAGCCTGGCCACCCCCTACGAGCAGTACTTC. The rearrangement combines TRBV27 with TRBJ2-7; no D gene is confidently identified. The CDR3, from cysteine to phenylalanine, totals 14 residues. Only the CDR3 DNA stays, 42 bases, in frame from base 1. V and J are truncated by 7 bases and 2 bases respectively, leaving an intervening sequence of 15 bases. The CDR1 and CDR2 encoded by the germline V gene (reference sequence) are MNHEY and SMNVEV.